Listed below are T cell receptor beta chains from one sample, sequenced in a study of regulatory T cells in long-lasting Graves disease. A single record per CDR3 protein comes from TCRdb applying MiXCR to the multiplex PCR reads. The sample lists about 620,000 distinct CDR3 sequences; less than 20% were seen once. The sample also formed part of further work on T cells in Graves' hyperthyroidism and ophthalmopathy.

The sample in question was peripheral blood mononuclear cells (PBMCs), obtained at new diagnosis, from a patient treated with antithyroid drugs. Every receptor here comes from a woman aged 25 to 39 with Graves disease. The CDR3 runs from the conserved cysteine through the conserved F or W.

v_gene	j_gene	CDR3aa
TRBV11-3	TRBJ1-2	CASSFRDGYGYTF
TRBV10-1	TRBJ2-1	CASSDAGDYNEQFF
TRBV7-9	TRBJ2-3	CASSFSGTGGADTQYF
TRBV7-2	TRBJ2-7	CASSLVNEQYF
TRBV6-2/TRBV6-3	TRBJ2-1	CASSHQVLDEQFF
TRBV7-2	TRBJ2-4	CATHLGLAGQNIQYF
TRBV6-2/TRBV6-3	TRBJ2-5	CASSYEWGPETQYF
TRBV9	TRBJ1-3	CASSVLTGLSGNTIYF
TRBV10-3	TRBJ1-2	CAIRQGADGYTF
TRBV3-1	TRBJ2-2	CASSPRRTDTGELFF
TRBV27	TRBJ2-3	CASRRAGLAGGSTDTQYF
TRBV20-1	TRBJ2-1	CSASSQPVNEQFF
TRBV7-3	TRBJ1-1	CASKDRMNTEAFF
TRBV7-2	TRBJ1-2	CASSLGGINYGYTF
TRBV7-6	TRBJ2-1	CASSFGTGGYNEQFF
TRBV30	TRBJ1-1	CAWRDTNTEAFF
TRBV6-1	TRBJ1-2	CASTTGSSGYTF
TRBV5-1	TRBJ1-1	CASSFLSPDTEAFF
TRBV7-4	TRBJ1-5	CASSPPRGGNQPQHF
TRBV5-1	TRBJ1-2	CASSPDVFVYTF
TRBV20-1	TRBJ2-1	CSASPRYNEQFF
TRBV5-1	TRBJ2-3	CASSSSGRARYDTQYF
TRBV28	TRBJ2-2	CASKKSGRTTGELFF
TRBV4-2	TRBJ2-7	CASSQEGQGTGGTYEQYF
TRBV4-2	TRBJ1-2	CASSQGDSYGYTF
TRBV7-9	TRBJ2-5	CASSPSGQGTETQYF
TRBV11-1	TRBJ2-1	CASSTSGAPYNEQFF
TRBV29-1	TRBJ2-2	CSGKLAGGLTGELFF
TRBV7-9	TRBJ2-5	CASSLRTGGGETQYF